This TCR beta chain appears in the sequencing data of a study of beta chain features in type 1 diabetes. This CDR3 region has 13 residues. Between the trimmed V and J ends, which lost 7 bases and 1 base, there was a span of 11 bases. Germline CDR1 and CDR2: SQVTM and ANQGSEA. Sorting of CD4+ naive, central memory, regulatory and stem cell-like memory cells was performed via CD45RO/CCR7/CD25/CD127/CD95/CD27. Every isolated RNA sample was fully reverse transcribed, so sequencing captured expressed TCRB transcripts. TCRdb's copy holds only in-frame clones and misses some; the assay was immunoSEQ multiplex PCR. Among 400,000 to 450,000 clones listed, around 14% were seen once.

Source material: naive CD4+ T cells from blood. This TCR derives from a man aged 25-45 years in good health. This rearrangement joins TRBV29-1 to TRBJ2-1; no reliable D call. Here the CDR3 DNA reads TGCAGCGGTGTGATCCAGTCCTACAATGAGCAGTTCTTC. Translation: CSGVIQSYNEQFF.